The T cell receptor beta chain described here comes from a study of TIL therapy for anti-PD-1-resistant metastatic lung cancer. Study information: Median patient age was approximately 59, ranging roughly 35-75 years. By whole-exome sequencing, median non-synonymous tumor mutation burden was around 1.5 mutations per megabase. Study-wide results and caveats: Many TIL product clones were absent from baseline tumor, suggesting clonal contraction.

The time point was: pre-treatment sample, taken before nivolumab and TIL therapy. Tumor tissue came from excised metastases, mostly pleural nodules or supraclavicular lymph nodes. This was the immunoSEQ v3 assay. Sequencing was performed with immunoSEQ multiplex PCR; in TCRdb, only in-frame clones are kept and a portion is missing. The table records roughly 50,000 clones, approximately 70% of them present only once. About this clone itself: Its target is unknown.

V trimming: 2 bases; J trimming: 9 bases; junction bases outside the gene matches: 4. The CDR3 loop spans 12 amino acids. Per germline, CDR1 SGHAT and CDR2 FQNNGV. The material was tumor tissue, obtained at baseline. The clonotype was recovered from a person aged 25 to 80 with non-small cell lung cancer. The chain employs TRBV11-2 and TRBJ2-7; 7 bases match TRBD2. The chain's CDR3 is CASSLIGGSQYF. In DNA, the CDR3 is TGTGCCAGCAGCTTAATCGGGGGGTCGCAGTACTTC. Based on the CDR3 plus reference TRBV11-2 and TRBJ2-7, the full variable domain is EAGVAQSPRYKIIEKRQSVAFWCNPISGHATLYWYQQILGQGPKLLIQFQNNGVVDDSQLPKDRFSAERLKGVDSTLKIQPAKLEDSAVYLCASSLIGGSQYFGPGTRLTVT.